The TCR beta chain under discussion was sequenced for a study of cytomegalovirus exposure and HLA in healthy donors. For the study at large: Ancestry clustering placed more than 80% of several hundred genotyped donors in the Caucasian-associated cluster.

A word on this clone: No antigen is known for it.

PCR amplification relied on 60 Vbeta primers (plus 13 Jbeta primers). Clones were sequenced by immunoSEQ multiplex PCR, and TCRdb holds only the in-frame ones, with some missing. The sample carries more than 150,000 clones, around four fifths recorded once. Overall study results and limits: Sequencing likely caused a cluster of highly shared sequence variants. In the analysis, some V segments, TRBV6-2 and TRBV6-3 included, were excluded as indistinguishable. The investigators catalogued about 170 TCR beta chains as cytomegalovirus-associated.

There are 15 residues in the CDR3. Trimming left V 2 bases short and J 0 bases short, with 9 bases between. CDR1 MDHEN and CDR2 SYDVKM come from the germline V gene. This clonotype was sampled from a man younger than 35 in good health and CMV-seronegative. The chain carries TRBV28 and TRBJ2-3; possible D gene TRBD2, 6 bases. The material sequenced was PBMCs. The CDR3 DNA sequence: TGTGCCAGCAGTTTAGGCGGGAAGAGCACAGATACGCAGTATTTT. Translating it yields CASSLGGKSTDTQYF. Complete variable domain (other parts from reference TRBV28 and TRBJ2-3): DVKVTQSSRYLVKRTGEKVFLECVQDMDHENMFWYRQDPGLGLRLIYFSYDVKMKEKGDIPEGYSVSREKKERFSLILESASTNQTSMYLCASSLGGKSTDTQYFGPGTRLTVL.